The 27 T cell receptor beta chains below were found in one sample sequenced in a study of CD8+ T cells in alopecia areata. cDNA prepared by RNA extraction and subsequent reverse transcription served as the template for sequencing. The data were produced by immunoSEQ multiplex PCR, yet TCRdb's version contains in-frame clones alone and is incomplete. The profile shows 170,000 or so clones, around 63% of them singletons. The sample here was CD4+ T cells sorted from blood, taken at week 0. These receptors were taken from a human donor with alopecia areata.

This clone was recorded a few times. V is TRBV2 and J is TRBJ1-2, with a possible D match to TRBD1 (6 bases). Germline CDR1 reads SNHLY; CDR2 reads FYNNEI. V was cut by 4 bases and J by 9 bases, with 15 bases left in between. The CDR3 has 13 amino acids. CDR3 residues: CASSGQGRVSYTF. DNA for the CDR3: TGTGCCAGCAGTGGTCAGGGGCGCGTAAGCTACACCTTC.

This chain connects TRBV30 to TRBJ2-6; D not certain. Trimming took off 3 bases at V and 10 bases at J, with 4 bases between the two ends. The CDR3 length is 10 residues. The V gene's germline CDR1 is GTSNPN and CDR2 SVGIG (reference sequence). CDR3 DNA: TGTGCCTGGAGAGCGAACGTCCTGACTTTC. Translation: CAWRANVLTF.

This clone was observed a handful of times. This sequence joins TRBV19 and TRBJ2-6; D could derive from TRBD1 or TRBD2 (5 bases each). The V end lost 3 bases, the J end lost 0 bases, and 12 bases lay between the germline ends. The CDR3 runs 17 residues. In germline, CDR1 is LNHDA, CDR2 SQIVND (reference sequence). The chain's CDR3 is CASSIGTTHSGANVLTF. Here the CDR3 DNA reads TGTGCCAGTAGTATCGGGACCACACACTCTGGGGCCAACGTCCTGACTTTC.

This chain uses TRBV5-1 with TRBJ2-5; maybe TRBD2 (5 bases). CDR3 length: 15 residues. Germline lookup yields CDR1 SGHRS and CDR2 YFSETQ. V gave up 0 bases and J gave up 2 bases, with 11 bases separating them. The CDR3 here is CASSLDPGGQETQYF. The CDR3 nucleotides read TGCGCCAGCAGCTTGGATCCTGGAGGACAAGAGACCCAGTACTTC.

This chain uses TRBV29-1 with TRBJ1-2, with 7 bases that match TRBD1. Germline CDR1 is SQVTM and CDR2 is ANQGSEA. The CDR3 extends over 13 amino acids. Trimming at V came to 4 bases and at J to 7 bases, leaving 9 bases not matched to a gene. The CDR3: CSVGETGIGGYTF. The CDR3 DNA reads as TGCAGCGTTGGAGAGACAGGGATCGGTGGCTACACCTTC.

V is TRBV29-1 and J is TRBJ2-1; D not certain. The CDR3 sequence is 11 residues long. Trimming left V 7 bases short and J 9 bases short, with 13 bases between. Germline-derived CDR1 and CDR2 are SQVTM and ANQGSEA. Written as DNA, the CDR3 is TGCAGCGCTTCACGATCGGGTGAGCAGTTCTTC. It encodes CSASRSGEQFF.

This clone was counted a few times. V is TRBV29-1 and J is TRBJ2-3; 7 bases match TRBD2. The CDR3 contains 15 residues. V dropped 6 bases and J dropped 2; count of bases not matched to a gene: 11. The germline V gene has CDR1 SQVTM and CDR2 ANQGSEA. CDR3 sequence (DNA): TGCAGCGTCATAACTAGCGCGGGACTCACAGATACGCAGTATTTT. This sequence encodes CSVITSAGLTDTQYF.

For the CDR3, the DNA is TGTGCCAGCAGCGCGCCCGGGACAGGGGGCCAAGAGACCCAGTACTTC. As protein: CASSAPGTGGQETQYF. This chain uses TRBV11-2 with TRBJ2-5, with 11 bases matching TRBD1. CDR3 length equals 16 residues. With V trimmed by 5 bases and J by 1 base, 6 bases remained unmatched. CDR1 SGHAT and CDR2 FQNNGV come from the germline V gene. Filled out from reference TRBV11-2 and TRBJ2-5, the complete variable domain reads EAGVAQSPRYKIIEKRQSVAFWCNPISGHATLYWYQQILGQGPKLLIQFQNNGVVDDSQLPKDRFSAERLKGVDSTLKIQPAKLEDSAVYLCASSAPGTGGQETQYFGPGTRLLVL.

CDR3 bases: TGTGCCAGCAGTGAAGAAGGGTCTGGCAATCAGCCCCAGCATTTT. Translating gives CASSEEGSGNQPQHF. This chain joins TRBV6-1 and TRBJ1-5; unclear D gene. CDR1 is MNHNS, CDR2 SASEGT, per germline. The CDR3 length is 15 residues. V shed 1 base and J shed 2 bases, with 9 bases lying between them.

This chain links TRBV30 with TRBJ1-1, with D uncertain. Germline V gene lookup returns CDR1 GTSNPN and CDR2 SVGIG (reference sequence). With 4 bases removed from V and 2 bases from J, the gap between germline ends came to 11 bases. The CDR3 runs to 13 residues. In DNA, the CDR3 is TGTGCCTGGATCGGACGGAGAAACACTGAAGCTTTCTTT. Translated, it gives CAWIGRRNTEAFF.

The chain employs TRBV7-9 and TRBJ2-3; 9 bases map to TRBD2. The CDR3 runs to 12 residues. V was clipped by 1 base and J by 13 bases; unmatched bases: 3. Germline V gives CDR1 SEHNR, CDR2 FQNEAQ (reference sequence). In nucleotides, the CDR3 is TGTGCCAGCAGCTTAGTTGGGACTAGCAAGTATTTT. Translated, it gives CASSLVGTSKYF.

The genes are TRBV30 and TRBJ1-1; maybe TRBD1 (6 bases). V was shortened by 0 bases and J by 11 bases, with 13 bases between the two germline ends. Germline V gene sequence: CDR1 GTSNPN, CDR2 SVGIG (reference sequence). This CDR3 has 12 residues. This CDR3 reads CAWSVFGGLAFF. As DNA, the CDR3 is TGTGCCTGGAGTGTATTTGGGGGCCTGGCTTTCTTT.

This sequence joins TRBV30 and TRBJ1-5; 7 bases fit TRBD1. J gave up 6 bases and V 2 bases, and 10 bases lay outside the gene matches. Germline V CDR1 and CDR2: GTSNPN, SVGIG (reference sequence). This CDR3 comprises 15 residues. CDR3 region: CAWSSGTAFSQPQHF. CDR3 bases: TGTGCCTGGAGTAGCGGGACAGCCTTTAGTCAGCCCCAGCATTTT. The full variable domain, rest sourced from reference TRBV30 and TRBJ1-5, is SQTIHQWPATLVQPVGSPLSLECTVEGTSNPNLYWYRQAAGRGLQLLFYSVGIGQISSEVPQNLSASRPQDRQFILSSKKLLLSDSGFYLCAWSSGTAFSQPQHFGDGTRLSIL.

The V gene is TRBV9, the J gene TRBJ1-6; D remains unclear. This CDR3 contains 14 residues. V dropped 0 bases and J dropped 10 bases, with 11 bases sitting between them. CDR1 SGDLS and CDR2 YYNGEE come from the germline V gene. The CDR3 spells CASSVGGSGSPLHF. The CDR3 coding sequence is TGTGCCAGCAGCGTAGGAGGGAGTGGGTCACCCCTCCACTTT.

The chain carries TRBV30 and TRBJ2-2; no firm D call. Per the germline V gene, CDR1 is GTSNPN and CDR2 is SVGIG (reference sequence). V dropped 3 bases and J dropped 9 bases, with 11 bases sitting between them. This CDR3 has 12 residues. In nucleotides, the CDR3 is TGTGCCTGGAGGGATAGGAACAGGGAGCTGTTTTTT. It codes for CAWRDRNRELFF.

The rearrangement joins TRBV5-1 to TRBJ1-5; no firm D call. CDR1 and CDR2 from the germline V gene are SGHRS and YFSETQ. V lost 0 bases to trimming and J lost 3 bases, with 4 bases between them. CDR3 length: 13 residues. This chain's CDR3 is CASSLGTNQPQHF. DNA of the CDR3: TGCGCCAGCAGCTTGGGGACCAATCAGCCCCAGCATTTT.

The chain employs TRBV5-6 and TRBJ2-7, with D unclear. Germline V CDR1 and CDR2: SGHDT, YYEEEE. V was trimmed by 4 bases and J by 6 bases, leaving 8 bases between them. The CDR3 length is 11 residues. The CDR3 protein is CASSQSLEQYF. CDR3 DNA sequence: TGTGCCAGCAGCCAGTCTCTCGAGCAGTACTTC.

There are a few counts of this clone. The CDR3, as DNA: TGTGCCAGTAGTACCGGACGGACTTCACCCCTCCACTTT. It is translated as CASSTGRTSPLHF. The chain links TRBV19 to TRBJ1-6; no firm D call. V dropped 4 bases and J dropped 9 bases, with 10 bases sitting between them. The CDR3 covers 13 residues. Per the germline V gene, CDR1 is LNHDA and CDR2 is SQIVND (reference sequence).

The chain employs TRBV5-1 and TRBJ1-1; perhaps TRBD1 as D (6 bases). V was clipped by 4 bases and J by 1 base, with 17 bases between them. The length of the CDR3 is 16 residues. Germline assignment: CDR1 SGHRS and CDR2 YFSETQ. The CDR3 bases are TGCGCCAGCAGCAAAACACTTCAGGGGTGGAACACTGAAGCTTTCTTT. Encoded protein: CASSKTLQGWNTEAFF.

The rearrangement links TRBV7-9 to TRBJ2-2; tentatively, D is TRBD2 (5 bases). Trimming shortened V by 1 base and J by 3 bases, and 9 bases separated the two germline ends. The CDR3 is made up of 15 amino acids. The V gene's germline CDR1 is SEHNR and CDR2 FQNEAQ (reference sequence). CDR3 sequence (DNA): TGTGCCAGCAGCTTAGTCACCGGGGACACCGGGGAGCTGTTTTTT. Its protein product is CASSLVTGDTGELFF.

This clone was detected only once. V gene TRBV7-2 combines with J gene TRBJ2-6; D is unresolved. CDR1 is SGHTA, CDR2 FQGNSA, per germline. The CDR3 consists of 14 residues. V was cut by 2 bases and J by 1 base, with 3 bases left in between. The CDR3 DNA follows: TGTGCCAGCAGCTTAAGTTCTGGGGCCAACGTCCTGACTTTC. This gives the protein CASSLSSGANVLTF.

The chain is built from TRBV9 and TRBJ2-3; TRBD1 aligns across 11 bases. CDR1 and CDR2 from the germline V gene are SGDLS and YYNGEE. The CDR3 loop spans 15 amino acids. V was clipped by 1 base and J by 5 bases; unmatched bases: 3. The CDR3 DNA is TGTGCCAGCAGCGTACCGGGACAGGGGGAAGATACGCAGTATTTT. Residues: CASSVPGQGEDTQYF.

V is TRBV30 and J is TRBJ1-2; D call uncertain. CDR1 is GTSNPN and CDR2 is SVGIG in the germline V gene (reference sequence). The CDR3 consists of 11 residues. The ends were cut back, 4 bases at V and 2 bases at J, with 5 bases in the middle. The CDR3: CAWNVNYGYTF. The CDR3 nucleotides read TGTGCCTGGAATGTAAACTATGGCTACACCTTC.

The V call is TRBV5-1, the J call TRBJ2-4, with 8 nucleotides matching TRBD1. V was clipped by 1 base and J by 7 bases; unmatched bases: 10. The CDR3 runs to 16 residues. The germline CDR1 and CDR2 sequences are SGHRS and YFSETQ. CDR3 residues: CASSLSGQGVGNIQYF. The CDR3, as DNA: TGCGCCAGCAGCTTGAGCGGACAGGGCGTAGGCAACATTCAGTACTTC.

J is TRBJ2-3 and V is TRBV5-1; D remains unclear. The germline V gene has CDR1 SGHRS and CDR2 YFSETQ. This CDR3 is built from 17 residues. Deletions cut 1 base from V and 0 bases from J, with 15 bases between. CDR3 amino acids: CASSLIGALSSTDTQYF. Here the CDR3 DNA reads TGCGCCAGCAGCTTGATCGGCGCCCTTTCTAGCACAGATACGCAGTATTTT.

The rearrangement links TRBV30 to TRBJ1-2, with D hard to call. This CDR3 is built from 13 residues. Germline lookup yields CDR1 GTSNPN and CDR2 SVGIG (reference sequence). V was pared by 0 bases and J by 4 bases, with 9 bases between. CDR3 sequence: CAWSVEPLYGYTF. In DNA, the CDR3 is TGTGCCTGGAGTGTAGAGCCCCTCTATGGCTACACCTTC.

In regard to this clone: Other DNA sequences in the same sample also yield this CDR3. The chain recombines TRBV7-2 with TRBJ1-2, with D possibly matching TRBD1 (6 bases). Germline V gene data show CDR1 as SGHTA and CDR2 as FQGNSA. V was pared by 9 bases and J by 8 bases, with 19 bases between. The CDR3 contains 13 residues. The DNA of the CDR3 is TGTGCCAGTACTGAACAGGGAGGAGGGGGCTACACCTTC. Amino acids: CASTEQGGGGYTF.